The next 22 T cell receptor beta chains were all read from a single sample in a study of shared clonotypes between healthy human individuals. Generated by immunoSEQ multiplex PCR, the TCRdb table keeps only in-frame clones and is missing some. The data hold millions of clones, with about 93% observed a single time. The naive CD8 population came from CD45RO-negative cells selected for CCR7, without terminally differentiated effector memory CD45RA+ cells. Sequenced input: naive CD8+ T cells from PBMCs. These receptors originate from a man aged 18 to 29 in good health. Some clones in this sample may be carry-over from other donors' samples.

This rearrangement joins TRBV9 to TRBJ2-3, with 14 bases identical to TRBD2. J gave up 0 bases and V 4 bases, and 7 bases lay outside the gene matches. The CDR3 has 18 amino acids. Germline-derived CDR1 and CDR2 are SGDLS and YYNGEE. The CDR3 here is CASSLDGTSGRSTDTQYF. CDR3 bases: TGTGCCAGCAGCCTGGACGGGACTAGCGGGAGAAGCACAGATACGCAGTATTTT.

The rearrangement links TRBV5-1 to TRBJ2-7; TRBD2 agrees at 9 bases. Germline CDR1 reads SGHRS; CDR2 reads YFSETQ. The CDR3 extends over 15 amino acids. J lost 4 bases, V lost 0 bases, and 5 bases had no gene match. CDR3 nucleotide sequence: TGCGCCAGCAGCTTGGCCGCGGGAGGGGGATACGAGCAGTACTTC. Translating gives CASSLAAGGGYEQYF.

This chain links TRBV7-9 with TRBJ2-5; a possible D gene is TRBD2 (5 bases). The J call is in doubt because the DNA end fits TRBJ2-7 better. The CDR3 covers 15 residues. Germline CDR1 is SEHNR and CDR2 is FQNEAQ (reference sequence). CDR3 in amino acids: CASSLESRGSYEQYF. CDR3 coding DNA: TGTGCCAGCAGCTTAGAGAGTCGGGGTTCCTACGAGCAGTACTTC.

V and J are TRBV27 and TRBJ2-1, with 8 positions matching TRBD1. The V segment lost 4 bases and the J segment 4 bases; nucleotides outside the gene matches: 6. Germline CDR1 and CDR2: MNHEY and SMNVEV (reference sequence). This CDR3 comprises 15 residues. The chain's CDR3 is CASSYGDRGYNEQFF. CDR3 nucleotide sequence: TGTGCCAGCAGTTACGGCGACAGGGGATACAATGAGCAGTTCTTC.

This chain links TRBV4-3 with TRBJ2-1, with D possibly TRBD2 on 6 matching bases. The ends were cut back, 0 bases at V and 4 bases at J, with 16 bases in the middle. The germline CDR1 and CDR2 sequences are LGHNA and YSLEER. CDR3 length: 17 amino acids. The CDR3 reads CASSQDQIGGGYNEQFF. For the CDR3, the DNA is TGCGCCAGCAGCCAAGATCAGATAGGTGGAGGGTACAATGAGCAGTTCTTC.

Comments on this clone: One end of the junction is discordant with germline, which a read error may explain. This chain uses TRBV27 with TRBJ2-7; 9 bases align to TRBD2. Germline assignment: CDR1 MNHEY and CDR2 SMNVEV (reference sequence). This CDR3 spans 14 amino acids. Here the CDR3 reads CASSWGTSYDEQYF. The CDR3 DNA follows: TGTGCCAGTAGTTGGGGGACTAGCTATGACGAGCAGTACTTC.

This chain joins TRBV19 and TRBJ2-2; D gene uncertain. The CDR3 runs to 12 residues. CDR1 LNHDA and CDR2 SQIVND come from the germline V gene (reference sequence). Trimming left V 7 bases short and J 3 bases short, with 6 bases between. CDR3 residues: CASTPHTGELFF. The CDR3, as DNA: TGTGCCAGTACCCCTCACACCGGGGAGCTGTTTTTT.

The chain joins TRBV25-1 to TRBJ1-2; TRBD1 matches 9 bases. From germline, CDR1 is MGHDK and CDR2 SYGVNS. CDR3 length: 15 amino acids. The J segment lost 6 bases and the V segment lost 0 bases, leaving 5 bases of the junction unmatched. CDR3 bases: TGTGCCAGCAGTGAATATGGACAGGGGAGCGATGGCTACACCTTC. Translated: CASSEYGQGSDGYTF.

The rearrangement uses TRBV29-1 and TRBJ2-5; TRBD1 matches at 8 bases. This CDR3 contains 14 residues. V dropped 5 bases and J dropped 0; count of bases not matched to a gene: 5. CDR1 is SQVTM and CDR2 is ANQGSEA in the germline V gene. The CDR3 sequence is CSVRDRTYQETQYF. The DNA for the CDR3 is TGCAGCGTTAGGGACAGGACTTACCAAGAGACCCAGTACTTC.

The chain recombines TRBV19 with TRBJ2-3; 7 nucleotides line up with TRBD2. The CDR3 runs to 14 residues. V lost 1 base to trimming and J lost 4 bases; unmatched junction nucleotides: 2. CDR1 LNHDA and CDR2 SQIVND come from the germline V gene (reference sequence). The CDR3 bases are TGTGCCAGTAGTATAGCGGGAGGATCAGATACGCAGTATTTT. Amino acids: CASSIAGGSDTQYF. Full variable domain (missing parts from reference TRBV19 and TRBJ2-3): DGGITQSPKYLFRKEGQNVTLSCEQNLNHDAMYWYRQDPGQGLRLIYYSQIVNDFQKGDIAEGYSVSREKKESFPLTVTSAQKNPTAFYLCASSIAGGSDTQYFGPGTRLTVL.

The chain joins TRBV27 to TRBJ2-7; TRBD1 is a possible D gene (5 bases). Germline V gives CDR1 MNHEY, CDR2 SMNVEV (reference sequence). The V gene lost 6 bases and the J gene lost 4 bases, with 13 bases spanning the gap. The CDR3 is 13 amino acids. CDR3 nucleotides: TGTGCCAGCAGCCAACTGGGGCCTTACGAGCAGTACTTC. The encoded protein is CASSQLGPYEQYF.

CDR3 loop: CASSIGTSFYEQFF. Here the CDR3 DNA reads TGTGCCAGTAGTATAGGGACTAGTTTCTATGAGCAGTTCTTC. The chain is built from TRBV19 and TRBJ2-1; TRBD2 agrees at 7 bases. The CDR3 contains 14 residues. CDR1 is LNHDA and CDR2 is SQIVND in the germline V gene (reference sequence). J was trimmed by 8 bases and V by 1 base; bases with no gene match: 5.

This chain connects TRBV4-2 to TRBJ1-2; D gene unclear. This CDR3 region has 9 residues. Trimming took 8 bases from V and 6 from J, leaving 4 bases between them. Germline CDR1 and CDR2: LGHNA and YNFKEQ. CDR3 loop: CASLHGYTF. The CDR3 nucleotides are TGTGCCAGCCTTCATGGCTACACCTTC.

This rearrangement joins TRBV5-6 to TRBJ1-2, with TRBD1 identical over 8 bases. V was clipped by 3 bases and J by 2 bases; unmatched bases: 9. CDR3 length equals 16 residues. CDR1 and CDR2 from the germline V gene are SGHDT and YYEEEE. CDR3 in amino acids: CASSSMPGQENYGYTF. The CDR3 nucleotides read TGTGCCAGCAGCTCGATGCCGGGACAGGAAAACTATGGCTACACCTTC.

The chain uses TRBV19 and TRBJ1-2; 7 bases are shared with TRBD1. The junction had 6 bases not matched to a gene; V was cut back by 4 bases and J by 7 bases. Germline lookup yields CDR1 LNHDA and CDR2 SQIVND (reference sequence). This CDR3 is built from 13 residues. The chain's CDR3 is CASSTDRAFGYTF. The DNA for the CDR3 is TGTGCCAGTAGTACAGACAGGGCCTTTGGCTACACCTTC. Drawing the rest from reference TRBV19 and TRBJ1-2, the complete variable domain is DGGITQSPKYLFRKEGQNVTLSCEQNLNHDAMYWYRQDPGQGLRLIYYSQIVNDFQKGDIAEGYSVSREKKESFPLTVTSAQKNPTAFYLCASSTDRAFGYTFGSGTRLTVV.

This clone was seen a single time. The rearrangement uses TRBV27 and TRBJ2-2; unclear D gene. The CDR3 loop spans 13 amino acids. V gave up 6 bases and J gave up 5 bases, with 10 bases separating them. Germline V lookup: CDR1 MNHEY, CDR2 SMNVEV (reference sequence). CDR3 protein: CASSFDQTGELFF. CDR3 nucleotides: TGTGCCAGCAGCTTTGACCAGACCGGGGAGCTGTTTTTT.

This sequence joins TRBV13 and TRBJ2-1, with D uncertain. Per the germline V gene, CDR1 is PRHDT and CDR2 is FYEKMQ (reference sequence). The CDR3 spans 15 residues. V lost 4 bases to trimming and J lost 0 bases, with 10 bases between them. CDR3 coding DNA: TGTGCCAGCAGCTCATCGGATAGCTCCTACAATGAGCAGTTCTTC. The encoded protein is CASSSSDSSYNEQFF.

V usage is TRBV9 and J usage is TRBJ2-7; 7 bases are a match to TRBD1. This CDR3 spans 16 amino acids. The V gene end was trimmed by 2 bases and the J gene end by 1 base; junction bases not matched to a gene: 9. Germline V gene lookup returns CDR1 SGDLS and CDR2 YYNGEE. CDR3 sequence reads: CASSVSQTGTSYEQYF. In DNA form, the CDR3 reads TGTGCCAGCAGCGTTTCTCAGACAGGGACATCCTACGAGCAGTACTTC.

This chain connects TRBV9 to TRBJ2-5, with a possible D match to TRBD2 (6 bases). In germline, CDR1 is SGDLS, CDR2 YYNGEE. The ends were cut back, 3 bases at V and 4 bases at J, with 13 bases in the middle. The CDR3 has 14 amino acids. CDR3: CASSGRLVAETQYF. The DNA of the CDR3 is TGTGCCAGCAGCGGTAGACTAGTAGCAGAGACCCAGTACTTC.

The chain combines TRBV5-1 with TRBJ2-1, with TRBD2 matching over 8 bases. The germline V gene encodes CDR1 SGHRS and CDR2 YFSETQ. Trimming cost V 0 bases and J 6 bases; bases outside gene matches: 5. The CDR3 length is 15 residues. CDR3 in DNA: TGCGCCAGCAGCTTGGTTAGCGGGGAAATCAATGAGCAGTTCTTC. It codes for CASSLVSGEINEQFF. Combining the CDR3 with reference TRBV5-1 and TRBJ2-1 gives the whole variable domain KAGVTQTPRYLIKTRGQQVTLSCSPISGHRSVSWYQQTPGQGLQFLFEYFSETQRNKGNFPGRFSGRQFSNSRSEMNVSTLELGDSALYLCASSLVSGEINEQFFGPGTRLTVL.

The chain combines TRBV7-8 with TRBJ2-5; D unclear. The germline V gene has CDR1 SGHVS and CDR2 FQNEAQ. V was shortened by 4 bases and J by 3 bases, with 12 bases between the two germline ends. The CDR3 loop spans 14 amino acids. CDR3: CASSYRTDEETQYF. In DNA, the CDR3 is TGTGCCAGCAGCTACCGGACGGACGAAGAGACCCAGTACTTC. The whole variable domain, remainder taken from reference TRBV7-8 and TRBJ2-5, is GAGVSQSPRYKVAKRGQDVALRCDPISGHVSLFWYQQALGQGPEFLTYFQNEAQLDKSGLPSDRFFAERPEGSVSTLKIQRTQQEDSAVYLCASSYRTDEETQYFGPGTRLLVL.

This rearrangement joins TRBV19 to TRBJ1-1, with D tentatively TRBD1 (5 bases). Germline-derived CDR1 and CDR2 are LNHDA and SQIVND (reference sequence). Trimming pared 4 bases from V and 5 bases from J, leaving 14 bases between. The CDR3 spans 14 residues. CDR3 nucleotides: TGTGCCAGTAGTACGCCCCGGGACCCAACTGAAGCTTTCTTT. Translated: CASSTPRDPTEAFF.